This T cell receptor beta chain was recorded in a study of OX40 agonist ivuxolimab in advanced cancers. About the study: A history of anti-PD-1, anti-PD-L1 or anti-CTLA-4 therapy was acceptable, and about 37% had some.

Details on this clone: Its target is unknown.

TCRdb's table, derived via immunoSEQ multiplex PCR, lists solely in-frame clones and lacks some. The repertoire holds roughly 60,000 clones, more than 85% seen once, with roughly 0.45% in the top ten. Study-wide results and limits: It was also the case that some nonresponders had low normalized T-cell clonal expansion.

Sequences were derived from CD4+ or CD8+ T cells sorted from blood, sampled in a trial of the OX40 agonist ivuxolimab. This TCR came from an adult with an advanced solid tumor such as melanoma, head and neck, liver or kidney cancer.

DNA for the CDR3: TGTGCCAGTAGTGCCCTTGGGACTAGCGGTACCTACGAGCAGTACTTC. It encodes CASSALGTSGTYEQYF. This chain connects TRBV19 to TRBJ2-7, with 11 bases matching TRBD2. The trim removed 5 bases at V and 2 bases at J, leaving 8 bases unmatched. The germline V gene has CDR1 LNHDA and CDR2 SQIVND (reference sequence). The CDR3 consists of 16 residues.